One TCR beta chain is described in this entry. The CDR3 runs 15 residues. Germline V CDR1 and CDR2: LNHDA, SQIVND (reference sequence). J lost 0 bases, V lost 4 bases, and 3 bases had no gene match. TCR beta chains were sequenced at survey level with immunoSEQ. The protocol was immunoSEQ multiplex PCR, while the TCRdb copy is restricted to in-frame clones and leaves out a portion. The table includes around 54,000 clones, about 92% detected once. The sequence derives from a man aged 40-55 years with rheumatoid arthritis. The chain joins TRBV19 to TRBJ2-7, with TRBD2 identical over 10 bases. Sequences were obtained from PBMCs. CDR3 sequence (DNA): TGTGCCAGTAGTACCAGGACTAGCGGCTCCTACGAGCAGTACTTC. Translating it yields CASSTRTSGSYEQYF.